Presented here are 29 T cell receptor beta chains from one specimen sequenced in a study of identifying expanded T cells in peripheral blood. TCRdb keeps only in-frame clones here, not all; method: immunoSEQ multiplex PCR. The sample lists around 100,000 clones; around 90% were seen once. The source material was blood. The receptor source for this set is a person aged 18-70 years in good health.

CDR3 sequence (DNA): TGTGCCAGCTCAACGGACGGAGGGGTCTACGAGCAGTACTTC. It encodes CASSTDGGVYEQYF. The chain recombines TRBV18 with TRBJ2-7; possibly TRBD2 for D (6 bases). V was cut by 5 bases and J by 3 bases, with 14 bases left in between. The CDR3 is 14 residues long. Germline V gene data show CDR1 as KGHSH and CDR2 as LQKENI.

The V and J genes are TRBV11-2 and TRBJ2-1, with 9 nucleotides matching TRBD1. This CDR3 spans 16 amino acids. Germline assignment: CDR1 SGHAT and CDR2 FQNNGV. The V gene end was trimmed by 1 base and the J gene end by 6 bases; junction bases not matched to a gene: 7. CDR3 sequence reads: CASSLAGTGFSNEQFF. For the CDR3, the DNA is TGTGCCAGCAGCTTAGCGGGGACAGGGTTTAGCAATGAGCAGTTCTTC.

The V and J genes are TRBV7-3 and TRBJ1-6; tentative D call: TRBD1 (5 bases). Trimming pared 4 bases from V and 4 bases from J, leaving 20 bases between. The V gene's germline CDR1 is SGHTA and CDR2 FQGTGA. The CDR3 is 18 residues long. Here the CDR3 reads CASSSRPQGPGYNSPLHF. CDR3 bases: TGTGCCAGCAGCTCCAGACCGCAGGGTCCGGGTTATAATTCACCCCTCCACTTT.

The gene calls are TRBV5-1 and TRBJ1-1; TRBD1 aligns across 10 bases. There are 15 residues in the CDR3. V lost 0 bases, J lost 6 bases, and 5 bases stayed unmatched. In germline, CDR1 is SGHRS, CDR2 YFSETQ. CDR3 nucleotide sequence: TGCGCCAGCAGCTTGGCGGTAGGGACAGGGGCTGAAGCTTTCTTT. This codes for CASSLAVGTGAEAFF.

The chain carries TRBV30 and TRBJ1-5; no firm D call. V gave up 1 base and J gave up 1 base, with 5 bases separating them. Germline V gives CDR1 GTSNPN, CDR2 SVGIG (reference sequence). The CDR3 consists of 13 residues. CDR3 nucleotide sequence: TGTGCCTGGAGTGAGAACAGCAATCAGCCCCAGCATTTT. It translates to CAWSENSNQPQHF.

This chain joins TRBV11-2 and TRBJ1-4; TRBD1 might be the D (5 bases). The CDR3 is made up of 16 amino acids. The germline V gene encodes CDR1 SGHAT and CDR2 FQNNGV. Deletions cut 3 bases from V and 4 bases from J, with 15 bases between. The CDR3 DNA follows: TGTGCCAGCAGCTTGGGGGGGAGTGTTAGTAATGAAAAACTGTTTTTT. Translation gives CASSLGGSVSNEKLFF.

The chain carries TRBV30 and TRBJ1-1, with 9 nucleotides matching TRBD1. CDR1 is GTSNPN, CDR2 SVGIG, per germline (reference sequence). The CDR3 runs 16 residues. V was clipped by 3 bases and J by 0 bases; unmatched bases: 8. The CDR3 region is CAWRLGTGKMNTEAFF. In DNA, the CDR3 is TGTGCCTGGAGACTTGGGACAGGGAAAATGAACACTGAAGCTTTCTTT.

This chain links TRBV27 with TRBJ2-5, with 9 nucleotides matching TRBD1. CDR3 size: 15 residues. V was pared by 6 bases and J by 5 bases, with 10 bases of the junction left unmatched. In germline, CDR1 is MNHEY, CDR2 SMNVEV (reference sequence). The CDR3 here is CASSSGTGWSETQYF. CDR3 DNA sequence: TGTGCCAGCAGCTCCGGGACAGGGTGGAGCGAGACCCAGTACTTC.

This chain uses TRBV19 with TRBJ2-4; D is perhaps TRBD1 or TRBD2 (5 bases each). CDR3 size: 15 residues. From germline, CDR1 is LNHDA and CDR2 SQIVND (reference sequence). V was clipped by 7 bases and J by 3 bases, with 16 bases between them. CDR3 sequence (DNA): TGTGCCAGTATGGGGGTAACCCTAGGCAAAAACATTCAGTACTTC. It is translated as CASMGVTLGKNIQYF. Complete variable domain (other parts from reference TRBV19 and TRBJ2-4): DGGITQSPKYLFRKEGQNVTLSCEQNLNHDAMYWYRQDPGQGLRLIYYSQIVNDFQKGDIAEGYSVSREKKESFPLTVTSAQKNPTAFYLCASMGVTLGKNIQYFGAGTRLSVL.

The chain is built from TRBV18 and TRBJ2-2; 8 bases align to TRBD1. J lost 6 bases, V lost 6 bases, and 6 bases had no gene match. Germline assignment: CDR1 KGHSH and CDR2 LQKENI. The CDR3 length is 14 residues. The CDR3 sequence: CASSRTGSPGELFF. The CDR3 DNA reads TGTGCCAGCTCCCGGACAGGGTCTCCCGGGGAGCTGTTTTTT.

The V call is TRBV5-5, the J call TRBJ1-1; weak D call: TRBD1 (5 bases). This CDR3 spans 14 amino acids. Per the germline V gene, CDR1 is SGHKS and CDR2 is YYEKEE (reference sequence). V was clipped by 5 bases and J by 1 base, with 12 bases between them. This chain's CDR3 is CASRLPQGNTEAFF. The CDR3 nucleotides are TGTGCCAGCAGGTTGCCTCAGGGGAACACTGAAGCTTTCTTT.

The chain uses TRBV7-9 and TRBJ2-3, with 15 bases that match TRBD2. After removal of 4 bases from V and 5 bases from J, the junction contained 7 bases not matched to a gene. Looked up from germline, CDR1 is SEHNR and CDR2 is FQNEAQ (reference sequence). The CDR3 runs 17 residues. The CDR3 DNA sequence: TGTGCCAGCAGCTCCTGGACTAGCGGGAGGGCCGTAGATACGCAGTATTTT. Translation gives CASSSWTSGRAVDTQYF.

Written as DNA, the CDR3 is TGTGCCAGCTCACCACTACAGGGGTCGAACACTGAAGCTTTCTTT. It translates to CASSPLQGSNTEAFF. The rearrangement joins TRBV18 to TRBJ1-1, with 7 bases fitting TRBD1. The J segment lost 1 base and the V segment lost 1 base, leaving 3 bases of the junction unmatched. This CDR3 is 15 amino acids long. CDR1 is KGHSH, CDR2 LQKENI, per germline.

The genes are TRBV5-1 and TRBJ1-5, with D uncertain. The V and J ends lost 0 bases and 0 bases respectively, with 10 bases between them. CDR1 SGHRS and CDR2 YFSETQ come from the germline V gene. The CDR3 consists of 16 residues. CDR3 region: CASSLAGPNSNQPQHF. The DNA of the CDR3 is TGCGCCAGCAGCTTGGCCGGGCCGAATAGCAATCAGCCCCAGCATTTT.

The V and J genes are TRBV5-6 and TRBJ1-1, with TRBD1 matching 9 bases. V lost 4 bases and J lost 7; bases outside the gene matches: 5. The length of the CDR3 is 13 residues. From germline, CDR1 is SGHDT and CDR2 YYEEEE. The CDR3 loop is CASSVGTGSEAFF. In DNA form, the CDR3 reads TGTGCCAGCAGCGTCGGGACAGGGAGTGAAGCTTTCTTT.

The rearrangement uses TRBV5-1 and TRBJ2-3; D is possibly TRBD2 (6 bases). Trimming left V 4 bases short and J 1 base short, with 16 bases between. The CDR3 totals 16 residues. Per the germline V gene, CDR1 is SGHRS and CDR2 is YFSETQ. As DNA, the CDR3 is TGCGCCAGCAGCGTGGCCCGGGACTCCCGCACAGATACGCAGTATTTT. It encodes CASSVARDSRTDTQYF.

CDR3 residues: CASSLITGNTEAFF. DNA for the CDR3: TGTGCCAGCAGTTTAATAACAGGGAACACTGAAGCTTTCTTT. The chain couples TRBV11-1 to TRBJ1-1; perhaps TRBD1 as D (5 bases). Germline V gene sequence: CDR1 SGHAT, CDR2 FQDESV (reference sequence). This CDR3 spans 14 amino acids. Trimming removed 6 bases at V and 1 base at J, with 12 bases between.

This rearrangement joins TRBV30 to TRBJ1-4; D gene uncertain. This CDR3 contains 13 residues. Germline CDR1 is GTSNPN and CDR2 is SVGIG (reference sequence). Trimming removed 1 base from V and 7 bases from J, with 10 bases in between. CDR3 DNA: TGTGCCTGGAGTGCCCCGGGAATTGAAAAACTGTTTTTT. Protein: CAWSAPGIEKLFF.

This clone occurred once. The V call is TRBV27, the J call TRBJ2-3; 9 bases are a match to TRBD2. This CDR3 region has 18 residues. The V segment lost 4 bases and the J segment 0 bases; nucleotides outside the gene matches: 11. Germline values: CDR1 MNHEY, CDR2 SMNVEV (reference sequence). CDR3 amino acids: CASSSLSGLAPSTDTQYF. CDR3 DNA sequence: TGTGCCAGCAGTTCCCTTTCAGGACTAGCGCCTAGCACAGATACGCAGTATTTT.

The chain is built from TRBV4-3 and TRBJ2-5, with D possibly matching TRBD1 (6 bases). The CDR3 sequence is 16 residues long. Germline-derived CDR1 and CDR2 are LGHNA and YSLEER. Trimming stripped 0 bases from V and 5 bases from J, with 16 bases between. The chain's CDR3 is CASSQEGTGQGETQYF. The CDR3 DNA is TGCGCCAGCAGCCAAGAAGGCACAGGCCAGGGGGAGACCCAGTACTTC.

The CDR3 loop reads CASSLGVGGNANYGYTF. The CDR3, as DNA: TGTGCCAGCAGCTTAGGGGTAGGGGGGAACGCTAACTATGGCTACACCTTC. The chain employs TRBV7-2 and TRBJ1-2, with D perhaps TRBD1 (6 bases). Deletions cut 1 base from V and 0 bases from J, with 15 bases between. The germline V gene encodes CDR1 SGHTA and CDR2 FQGNSA. The CDR3 is 17 residues long.

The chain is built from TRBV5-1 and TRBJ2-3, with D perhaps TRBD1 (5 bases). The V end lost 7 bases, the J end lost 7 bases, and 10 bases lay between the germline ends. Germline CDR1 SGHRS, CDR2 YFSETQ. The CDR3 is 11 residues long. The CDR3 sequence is CASGAEYTQYF. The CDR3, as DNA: TGCGCCAGCGGGGCGGAGTATACGCAGTATTTT.

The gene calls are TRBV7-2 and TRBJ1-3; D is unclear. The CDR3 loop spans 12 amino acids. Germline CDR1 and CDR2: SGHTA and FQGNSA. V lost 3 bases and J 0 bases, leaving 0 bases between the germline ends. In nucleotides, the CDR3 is TGTGCCAGCAGCTTCTCTGGAAACACCATATATTTT. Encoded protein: CASSFSGNTIYF.

The CDR3 DNA follows: TGTGCCAGCTCACCACGACAGGCTAATGAAAAACTGTTTTTT. This gives the protein CASSPRQANEKLFF. The chain employs TRBV18 and TRBJ1-4, with D perhaps matching TRBD1 (6 bases). With 1 base removed from V and 3 bases from J, the gap between germline ends came to 6 bases. CDR3 length: 14 amino acids. CDR1 is KGHSH and CDR2 is LQKENI in the germline V gene. Full variable domain (missing parts from reference TRBV18 and TRBJ1-4): NAGVMQNPRHLVRRRGQEARLRCSPMKGHSHVYWYRQLPEEGLKFMVYLQKENIIDESGMPKERFSAEFPKEGPSILRIQQVVRGDSAAYFCASSPRQANEKLFFGSGTQLSVL.

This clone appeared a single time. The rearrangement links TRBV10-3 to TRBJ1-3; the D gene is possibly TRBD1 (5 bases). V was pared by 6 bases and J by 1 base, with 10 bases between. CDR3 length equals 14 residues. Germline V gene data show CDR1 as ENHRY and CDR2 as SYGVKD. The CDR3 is CAIRGDLSGNTIYF. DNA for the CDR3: TGTGCCATCAGGGGGGACTTATCTGGAAACACCATATATTTT.

CDR3 DNA: TGCGCCAGCAAGAAGGACGCGGAGAACACTGAAGCTTTCTTT. This translates into CASKKDAENTEAFF. The rearrangement links TRBV5-1 to TRBJ1-1, with D hard to call. The CDR3 runs 14 residues. Germline V gene lookup returns CDR1 SGHRS and CDR2 YFSETQ. Trimming took off 6 bases at V and 1 base at J, with 13 bases between the two ends.

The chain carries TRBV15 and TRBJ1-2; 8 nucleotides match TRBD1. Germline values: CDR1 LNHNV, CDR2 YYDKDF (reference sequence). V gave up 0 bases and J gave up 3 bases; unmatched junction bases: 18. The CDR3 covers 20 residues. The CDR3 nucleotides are TGTGCCACCAGCAGAGATTGGGGGACAACACCAGGGGGCCTGGACTATGGCTACACCTTC. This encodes CATSRDWGTTPGGLDYGYTF. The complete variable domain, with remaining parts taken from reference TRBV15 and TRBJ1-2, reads DAMVIQNPRYQVTQFGKPVTLSCSQTLNHNVMYWYQQKSSQAPKLLFHYYDKDFNNEADTPDNFQSRRPNTSFCFLDIRSPGLGDTAMYLCATSRDWGTTPGGLDYGYTFGSGTRLTVV.

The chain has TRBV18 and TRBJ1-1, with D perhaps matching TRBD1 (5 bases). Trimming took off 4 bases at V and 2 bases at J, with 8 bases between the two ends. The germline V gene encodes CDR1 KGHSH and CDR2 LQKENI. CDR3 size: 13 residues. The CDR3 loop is CASSQGSNTEAFF. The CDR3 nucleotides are TGTGCCAGCTCACAGGGGAGTAACACTGAAGCTTTCTTT.

Written as DNA, the CDR3 is TGTGCCAGCAGTTTCCGTCGGGGGCACACAGATACGCAGTATTTT. The encoded protein is CASSFRRGHTDTQYF. V and J are TRBV28 and TRBJ2-3; D is tentatively TRBD1 or TRBD2 (6 bases each). This CDR3 spans 15 amino acids. Trimming cost V 3 bases and J 2 bases, with 12 bases left between them. Germline assignment: CDR1 MDHEN and CDR2 SYDVKM. The entire variable domain, with the rest obtained from reference TRBV28 and TRBJ2-3, is as follows: DVKVTQSSRYLVKRTGEKVFLECVQDMDHENMFWYRQDPGLGLRLIYFSYDVKMKEKGDIPEGYSVSREKKERFSLILESASTNQTSMYLCASSFRRGHTDTQYFGPGTRLTVL.